This entry features one TCR beta chain sequence. Its antigen is as yet unknown. The sample belongs to a study of T cells in Graves' hyperthyroidism and ophthalmopathy. Looking at the study overall: Peripheral blood draws took place at initial diagnosis, ahead of any treatment. Study conclusions and caveats: A 13 V-J model separated ophthalmopathy from stable hyperthyroidism.

Authors of the study amplified TCR beta CDR3 regions from RNA transcripts. The TCR CDR3 first-round RT-PCR relied on the HTBI primer set. Each CDR3 protein gets one entry after TCRdb re-called the multiplex PCR reads with MiXCR. The sample carries some 210,000 distinct CDR3 sequences, approximately 17% recorded once. The CDR3 is made up of 16 amino acids. Germline V gene lookup returns CDR1 DFQATT and CDR2 SNEGSKA (reference sequence). V lost 0 bases and J lost 0, with 12 bases in between. Graves' hyperthyroidism without ophthalmopathy progression within 18 months was termed stable. This chain joins TRBV20-1 and TRBJ2-1, with D perhaps TRBD2 (6 bases). This receptor was identified in a man aged 45-65 years with Graves' hyperthyroidism. The material sequenced was blood. The CDR3 region has the DNA TGCAGTGCTAGAGATAGGATTAGCGGCTCCTACAATGAGCAGTTCTTC. Translated, it gives CSARDRISGSYNEQFF.